One sample yielded the 3 T cell receptor beta chains listed below, sequenced in a study of blood T cell repertoires in COVID-19. Assay: immunoSEQ multiplex PCR; the TCRdb copy retains only in-frame clones and omits some. The data contain over 200,000 clones, more than 75% of them singletons. Sequenced input: PBMCs or T cells enriched from blood (not recorded which). These receptors were taken from a man between 18 and 29 years old who had recovered from COVID-19.

The gene calls are TRBV29-1 and TRBJ1-2; D gene ambiguous. V was pared by 4 bases and J by 5 bases, with 8 bases between. Germline V gives CDR1 SQVTM, CDR2 ANQGSEA. The CDR3 has 11 residues. In DNA, the CDR3 is TGCAGCGTTGTTTGGGAGTATGGCTACACCTTC. Its translation: CSVVWEYGYTF.

V gene TRBV5-4 combines with J gene TRBJ2-1, with 13 bases matching TRBD2. Trimming at V came to 0 bases and at J to 8 bases, leaving 8 bases not matched to a gene. The CDR3 length is 17 residues. In germline, CDR1 is SGHNT, CDR2 YYREEE (reference sequence). The CDR3, as DNA: TGTGCCAGCAGCTTGGGAGGACTAGCGGGAGTACTAGATGAGCAGTTCTTC. Translation: CASSLGGLAGVLDEQFF.

The chain is built from TRBV28 and TRBJ2-7; D is ambiguous. V dropped 3 bases and J dropped 3 bases, with 18 bases sitting between them. CDR1 MDHEN and CDR2 SYDVKM come from the germline V gene. This CDR3 comprises 16 residues. This chain's CDR3 is CASSLAPDWNNYEQYF. In DNA, the CDR3 is TGTGCCAGCAGTTTGGCCCCCGACTGGAACAACTACGAGCAGTACTTC. Looking up the rest from reference TRBV28 and TRBJ2-7 gives the full variable domain: DVKVTQSSRYLVKRTGEKVFLECVQDMDHENMFWYRQDPGLGLRLIYFSYDVKMKEKGDIPEGYSVSREKKERFSLILESASTNQTSMYLCASSLAPDWNNYEQYFGPGTRLTVT.